This T cell receptor (beta chain) was found in a study of blood T cell repertoires in COVID-19. In the study overall: Italy, Spain and the United States were the sources of the convalescent and acute COVID-19 samples.

The CDR3 extends over 14 amino acids. The germline V gene has CDR1 SQVTM and CDR2 ANQGSEA. All enrollees were roughly 18 to 89 years old and from roughly 26 US areas. Clinical history as reported by participants underpinned cohort assignment. This clone appeared a single time. Assay used: immunoSEQ multiplex PCR; TCRdb lists only in-frame clones, some missing. The table shows roughly 230,000 clones, with roughly 84% occurring only once. This TCR was sampled from a man between 25 and 39 years old in a cohort exposed to, infected with or recovered from COVID-19 (not recorded which). Sequencing was performed on PBMCs or T cells enriched from blood (not recorded which). The genes are TRBV29-1 and TRBJ2-5; the match to TRBD1 covers 11 bases. In DNA, the CDR3 is TGCACCTTCGAAAAGGGACAGGGGGTTGAGACCCAGTACTTC. Amino acids: CTFEKGQGVETQYF.